Sequencing of this T cell receptor (beta chain) was carried out in a study of T cell clones after liver transplantation. Study as a whole: Until 12-24 months post-transplant, subjects got standard immunosuppression and no induction. Study-level results: These preliminary findings come from unstandardized post-transplant sampling times.

Sorting of unstimulated PBMCs yielded separate CD3+CD4+ and CD3+CD8+ fractions. On this clone: Its antigen is currently unknown.

Per germline, CDR1 MNHEY and CDR2 SMNVEV (reference sequence). The junction had 6 bases not matched to a gene; V was cut back by 6 bases and J by 6 bases. The CDR3 spans 13 residues. The table came from immunoSEQ multiplex PCR; TCRdb's copy has only in-frame clones and leaves some out. The sample holds around 30,000 clones; around 95% are singletons and the top ten take more than 25%. The genes are TRBV27 and TRBJ2-7; the match to TRBD1 covers 9 bases. The sample was CD8+ T cells from blood, taken 12 months after liver transplant. The TCR originated in a human patient who received a liver transplant. Some T cells may be the graft donor's. The CDR3: CASSAGTGFEQYF. CDR3 coding DNA: TGTGCCAGCAGCGCCGGGACAGGGTTCGAGCAGTACTTC.